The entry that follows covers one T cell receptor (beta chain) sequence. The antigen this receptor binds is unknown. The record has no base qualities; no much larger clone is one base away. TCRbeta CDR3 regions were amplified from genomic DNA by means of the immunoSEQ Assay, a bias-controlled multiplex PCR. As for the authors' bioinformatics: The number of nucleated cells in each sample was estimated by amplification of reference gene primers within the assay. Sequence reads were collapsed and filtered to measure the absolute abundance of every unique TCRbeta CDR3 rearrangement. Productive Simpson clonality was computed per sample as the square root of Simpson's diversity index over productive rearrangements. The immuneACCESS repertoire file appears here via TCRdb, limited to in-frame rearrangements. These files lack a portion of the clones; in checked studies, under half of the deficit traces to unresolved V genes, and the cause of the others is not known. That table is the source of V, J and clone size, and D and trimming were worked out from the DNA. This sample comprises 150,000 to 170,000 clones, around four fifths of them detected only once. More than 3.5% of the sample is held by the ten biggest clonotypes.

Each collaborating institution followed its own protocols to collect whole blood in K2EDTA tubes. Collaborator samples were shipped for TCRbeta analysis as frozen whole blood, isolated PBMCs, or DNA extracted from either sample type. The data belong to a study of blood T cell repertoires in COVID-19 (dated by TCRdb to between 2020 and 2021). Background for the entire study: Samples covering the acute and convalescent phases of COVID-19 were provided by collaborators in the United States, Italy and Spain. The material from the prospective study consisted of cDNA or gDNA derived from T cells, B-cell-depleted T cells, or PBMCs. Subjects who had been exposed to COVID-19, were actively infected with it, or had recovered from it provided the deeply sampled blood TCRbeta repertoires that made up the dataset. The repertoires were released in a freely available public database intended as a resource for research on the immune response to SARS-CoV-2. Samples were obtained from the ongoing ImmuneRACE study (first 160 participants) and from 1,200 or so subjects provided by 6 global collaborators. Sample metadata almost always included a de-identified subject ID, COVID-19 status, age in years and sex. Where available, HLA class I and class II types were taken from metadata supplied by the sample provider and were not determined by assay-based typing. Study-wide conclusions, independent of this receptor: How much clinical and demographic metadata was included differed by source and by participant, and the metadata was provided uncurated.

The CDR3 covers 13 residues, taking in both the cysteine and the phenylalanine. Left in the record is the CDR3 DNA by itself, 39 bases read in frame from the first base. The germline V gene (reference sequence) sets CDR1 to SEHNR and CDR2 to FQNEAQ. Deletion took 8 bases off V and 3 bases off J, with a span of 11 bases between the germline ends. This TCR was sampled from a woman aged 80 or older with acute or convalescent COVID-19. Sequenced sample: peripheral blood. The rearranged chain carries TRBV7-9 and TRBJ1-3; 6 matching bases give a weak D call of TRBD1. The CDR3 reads CASVGDIGNTIYF. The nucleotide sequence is TGTGCCAGCGTTGGGGACATTGGAAACACCATATATTTT. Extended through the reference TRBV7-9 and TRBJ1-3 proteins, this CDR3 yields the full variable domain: DTGVSQNPRHKITKRGQNVTFRCDPISEHNRLYWYRQTLGQGPEFLTYFQNEAQLEKSRLLSDRFSAERPKGSFSTLEIQRTEQGDSAMYLCASVGDIGNTIYFGEGSWLTVV.